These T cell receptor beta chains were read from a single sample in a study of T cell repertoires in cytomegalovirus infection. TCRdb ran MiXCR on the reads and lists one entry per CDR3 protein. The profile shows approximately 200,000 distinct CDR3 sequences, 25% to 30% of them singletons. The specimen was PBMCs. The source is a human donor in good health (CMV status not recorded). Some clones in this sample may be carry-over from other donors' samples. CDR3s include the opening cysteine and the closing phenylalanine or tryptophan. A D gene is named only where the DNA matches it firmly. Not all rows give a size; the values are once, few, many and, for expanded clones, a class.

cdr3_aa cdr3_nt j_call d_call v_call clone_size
CASSWGDRGSGNTIYF TGCGCCAGCAGCTGGGGTGACAGGGGCTCTGGAAACACCATATATTTT TRBJ1-3 TRBD1 TRBV5-1 -
CSANGLAGVVTQYF TGCAGTGCTAATGGACTAGCGGGGGTCGTGACCCAGTACTTC TRBJ2-5 TRBD2 TRBV20-1 -
CASSFGQTYEQYF TGCGCCAGCAGCTTTGGTCAGACATACGAGCAGTACTTC TRBJ2-7 - TRBV5-1 few
CASSVVGTGGNYGYTF TGTGCCAGCAGCGTAGTAGGGACAGGGGGGAACTATGGCTACACCTTC TRBJ1-2 TRBD1 TRBV9 -
CASSFRGGEAFF TGTGCCAGCAGTTTCAGGGGTGGGGAAGCTTTCTTT TRBJ1-1 - TRBV27 -
CASSSTGSSGANVLTF TGTGCCAGCAGCTCCACAGGGAGCTCTGGGGCCAACGTCCTGACTTTC TRBJ2-6 - TRBV7-8 -
CASSLNSGPQHF TGTGCCAGCAGCTTAAATTCGGGGCCCCAGCATTTT TRBJ1-5 - TRBV7-9 few
CSARDQDLSNQPQHF TGCAGTGCTAGAGATCAGGACCTTAGCAATCAGCCCCAGCATTTT TRBJ1-5 - TRBV20-1 -
CASSPQAGDPYNEQFF TGTGCCAGCAGCCCCCAGGCGGGGGACCCCTACAATGAGCAGTTCTTC TRBJ2-1 TRBD2 TRBV7-3 -
CASSLSGLSYGYTF TGTGCCAGCAGTTTGAGTGGGTTGAGCTATGGCTACACCTTC TRBJ1-2 - TRBV12-3/TRBV12-4 -
CASSQEGRSSGNTIYF TGCGCCAGCAGCCAAGAAGGACGCTCCTCTGGAAACACCATATATTTT TRBJ1-3 - TRBV4-3 -
CSVEDPASLRGTEAFF TGCAGCGTTGAAGATCCGGCGAGTTTACGGGGGACTGAAGCTTTCTTT TRBJ1-1 - TRBV29-1 -
CAISESGGQGEAFF TGTGCCATCAGTGAGTCCGGCGGACAGGGAGAAGCTTTCTTT TRBJ1-1 TRBD1 TRBV10-3 -
CASSLRQGTTGDNSPLHF TGTGCCAGCAGCTTAAGACAGGGGACAACAGGAGACAATTCACCCCTCCACTTT TRBJ1-6 TRBD1 TRBV11-2 -
CASSLVAGPNSPLHF TGCGCCAGCAGCTTGGTGGCAGGACCTAATTCACCCCTCCACTTT TRBJ1-6 - TRBV5-1 few
CAGRRGPSTDTQYF TGTGCCGGAAGGCGGGGCCCTAGCACAGATACGCAGTATTTT TRBJ2-3 - TRBV2 -
CASSPDRTSGGADTQYF TGTGCCAGTAGTCCTGACCGGACTAGCGGGGGGGCAGATACGCAGTATTTT TRBJ2-3 TRBD2 TRBV19 -
CASSLSVRVVETQYF TGTGCCAGCAGCCTAAGCGTGCGGGTAGTGGAGACCCAGTACTTC TRBJ2-5 - TRBV7-2 few
CASSLAGGAADTQYF TGTGCCAGCAGCTTAGCGGGGGGGGCCGCAGATACGCAGTATTTT TRBJ2-3 - TRBV7-2 -
CASSPGPRGNTIYF TGTGCCAGCAGTCCAGGCCCGCGGGGAAACACCATATATTTT TRBJ1-3 - TRBV7-2 many
CASSPRQGTNTGELFF TGTGCCAGCAGTCCCCGGCAGGGGACGAACACCGGGGAGCTGTTTTTT TRBJ2-2 - TRBV12-3/TRBV12-4 many
CASSRLGGGGSNTEAFF TGTGCCAGCAGCCGACTAGGCGGGGGCGGCTCAAACACTGAAGCTTTCTTT TRBJ1-1 - TRBV2 -
CASSPGTGSDTQYF TGTGCCAGCAGCCCCGGGACAGGATCAGATACGCAGTATTTT TRBJ2-3 TRBD1 TRBV7-9 -
CASSQAWGGGETQYF TGTGCCAGCAGCCAAGCCTGGGGCGGCGGAGAGACCCAGTACTTC TRBJ2-5 - TRBV7-9 few
CASSLDPLGEAFF TGTGCCAGCAGCTTAGATCCGTTGGGGGAGGCTTTCTTT TRBJ1-1 - TRBV11-3 few
CASSLDTGGNGYTF TGTGCCAGCAGCTTAGATACGGGGGGCAATGGCTACACCTTC TRBJ1-2 - TRBV7-2 few
CASSQVAGDSYEQYF TGCGCCAGCAGCCAAGTGGCAGGCGACTCCTACGAGCAGTACTTC TRBJ2-7 - TRBV4-3 few
CASSSFVGRATNEKLFF TGTGCCAGCAGTTCATTCGTGGGAAGAGCAACTAATGAAAAACTGTTTTTT TRBJ1-4 - TRBV11-2 few
CASRLGRSNEKLFF TGTGCCAGCAGGTTGGGACGGAGTAATGAAAAACTGTTTTTT TRBJ1-4 - TRBV11-2 few
CASSLVDRAVHEQFF TGTGCCAGCAGCTTAGTGGACAGGGCGGTCCATGAGCAGTTCTTC TRBJ2-1 TRBD1 TRBV7-2 few
CATEEGGNTGELFF TGTGCCACCGAGGAAGGGGGAAACACCGGGGAGCTGTTTTTT TRBJ2-2 - TRBV7-2 many
CASSLGTSGASYEQYF TGTGCCAGCAGCCTTGGGACTAGCGGGGCCAGCTACGAGCAGTACTTC TRBJ2-7 TRBD2 TRBV7-2 many
CASSTGTSGISYNEQFF TGTGCCAGCAGCACTGGGACTAGCGGGATCTCCTACAATGAGCAGTTCTTC TRBJ2-1 TRBD2 TRBV5-8 -
CASSLGYNEQFF TGTGCCAGCAGTTTAGGGTACAATGAGCAGTTCTTC TRBJ2-1 - TRBV27 many
CASGGRSGTEAFF TGTGCCAGCGGTGGCAGGTCGGGCACTGAAGCTTTCTTT TRBJ1-1 - TRBV7-9 few
CASSLVTAPNEKLFF TGTGCCAGCAGCTTAGTGACAGCCCCAAATGAAAAACTGTTTTTT TRBJ1-4 - TRBV7-2 few
CASSPRPTNTNEKLFF TGTGCCAGCAGCCCTCGGCCGACCAATACAAATGAAAAACTGTTTTTT TRBJ1-4 - TRBV7-2 many
CASSVAADRGAFF TGTGCCAGCAGCGTAGCTGCTGACAGGGGGGCTTTCTTT TRBJ1-1 TRBD1 TRBV9 -
CARSDRERLAKNIQYF TGTGCCAGGTCGGACAGGGAGAGATTAGCCAAAAACATTCAGTACTTC TRBJ2-4 TRBD1 TRBV7-6 few
CASSPMTSTDTQYF TGTGCCAGCAGCCCAATGACTAGCACAGATACGCAGTATTTT TRBJ2-3 - TRBV9 -
CASSLMGVGRPEAFF TGTGCCAGCAGTTTAATGGGAGTGGGTAGACCTGAAGCTTTCTTT TRBJ1-1 - TRBV12-3/TRBV12-4 -
CASSEGSLAAEETQYF TGTGCCAGCTCGGAAGGGTCCCTAGCGGCGGAAGAGACCCAGTACTTC TRBJ2-5 TRBD2 TRBV11-3 once
CSAAPGRRITEAFF TGCAGCGCCGCGCCGGGACGGCGAATCACTGAAGCTTTCTTT TRBJ1-1 - TRBV29-1 -
CASSVPGGAGANVLTF TGTGCCAGCAGTGTGCCAGGGGGCGCTGGGGCCAACGTCCTGACTTTC TRBJ2-6 TRBD1 TRBV12-3/TRBV12-4 -
CASSLESSNQPQHF TGTGCCAGCAGCTTGGAGTCTAGCAATCAGCCCCAGCATTTT TRBJ1-5 - TRBV11-2 many
CASSLEGHRINEQYF TGCGCCAGCAGCTTGGAGGGACACCGGATCAACGAGCAGTACTTC TRBJ2-7 - TRBV5-1 few
CASSERTGGYGELFF TGTGCCAGCAGTGAAAGGACAGGGGGCTACGGGGAGCTGTTTTTT TRBJ2-2 TRBD1 TRBV2 many
CSVEDTGATEAFF TGCAGCGTTGAGGATACAGGGGCCACTGAAGCTTTCTTT TRBJ1-1 TRBD1 TRBV29-1 many
CSARAGGLWTQYF TGCAGTGCTAGGGCGGGGGGGCTGTGGACGCAGTATTTT TRBJ2-3 TRBD2 TRBV20-1 -
CSAGTRRGEQFF TGCAGTGCCGGGACTAGGCGGGGCGAGCAGTTCTTC TRBJ2-1 TRBD2 TRBV20-1 -
CASSENPQTLGVNTQYF TGTGCCAGCAGTGAAAACCCACAGACCCTTGGGGTGAATACGCAGTATTTT TRBJ2-3 - TRBV2 -
CASSFKKNEKLFF TGTGCCAGCAGTTTTAAGAAGAATGAAAAACTGTTTTTT TRBJ1-4 - TRBV12-3/TRBV12-4 -
CASSFSGQSYEQYF TGTGCCAGCAGCTTTAGTGGGCAGTCCTACGAGCAGTACTTC TRBJ2-7 - TRBV11-2 -